A selection of T cell receptor beta chains follows, all from one sample in a study of T-cell reconstitution after alpha-beta-depleted transplantation in children. TCRdb used MiXCR to reprocess the PCR reads, holding one entry per CDR3 protein. The data show hundreds of thousands of distinct CDR3 sequences, with approximately 13% seen just once and approximately 5.4% held by the top ten. The source was PBMCs from the stem cell graft donor, collected from the stem cell graft. These receptors came from a human donor who donated a stem cell graft to a child with combined immunodeficiency. Both conserved end residues are part of each CDR3. D genes are given only for firm matches. Clone size is shown for a subset of rows, as once, few, many or a class of expanded clone.

CDR3aa: CASTGRLAGVEDTQYF
CDR3nt: TGTGCCAGCACAGGGAGACTAGCGGGAGTGGAAGATACGCAGTATTTT
j_gene: TRBJ2-3
d_gene: TRBD2
v_gene: TRBV25-1
abundance: many

CDR3aa: CSARDFEASNEQFF
CDR3nt: TGCAGTGCTAGAGATTTCGAGGCTTCTAATGAGCAGTTCTTC
j_gene: TRBJ2-1
d_gene: .
v_gene: TRBV20-1
abundance: .

CDR3aa: CASSLYGASGFQETQYF
CDR3nt: TGTGCCAGCAGCTTATACGGGGCTAGCGGGTTCCAAGAGACCCAGTACTTC
j_gene: TRBJ2-5
d_gene: TRBD2
v_gene: TRBV9
abundance: many

CDR3aa: CASTRWGGNQPQHF
CDR3nt: TGTGCCAGCACCCGGTGGGGAGGGAATCAGCCCCAGCATTTT
j_gene: TRBJ1-5
d_gene: .
v_gene: TRBV12-3/TRBV12-4
abundance: many

CDR3aa: CAWSVRRERLKTQYF
CDR3nt: TGTGCCTGGAGTGTACGGCGGGAGAGGCTGAAGACGCAGTATTTT
j_gene: TRBJ2-3
d_gene: TRBD2
v_gene: TRBV30
abundance: few

CDR3aa: CSAMRSGGASYEQYF
CDR3nt: TGCAGTGCGATGAGAAGCGGGGGGGCCTCCTACGAGCAGTACTTC
j_gene: TRBJ2-7
d_gene: TRBD2
v_gene: TRBV20-1
abundance: many

CDR3aa: CSVPNRLRQETQYF
CDR3nt: TGCAGCGTTCCAAATAGGCTCAGGCAAGAGACCCAGTACTTC
j_gene: TRBJ2-5
d_gene: .
v_gene: TRBV29-1
abundance: few

CDR3aa: CASSRGALPTDTQYF
CDR3nt: TGTGCCAGCAGTAGGGGGGCCCTACCCACAGATACGCAGTATTTT
j_gene: TRBJ2-3
d_gene: .
v_gene: TRBV6-1
abundance: .

CDR3aa: CASSSTGGGDTQYF
CDR3nt: TGTGCCAGCAGCTCGACAGGGGGTGGGGATACGCAGTATTTT
j_gene: TRBJ2-3
d_gene: TRBD1
v_gene: TRBV7-9
abundance: many

CDR3aa: CSARQLAGGGEQYF
CDR3nt: TGCAGTGCTAGACAACTAGCGGGAGGGGGAGAGCAGTACTTC
j_gene: TRBJ2-7
d_gene: TRBD2
v_gene: TRBV20-1
abundance: many

CDR3aa: CASSPRTFTNEKLFF
CDR3nt: TGTGCCAGCAGCCCCCGGACCTTCACTAATGAAAAACTGTTTTTT
j_gene: TRBJ1-4
d_gene: .
v_gene: TRBV9
abundance: .

CDR3aa: CASNQGANYGYTF
CDR3nt: TGTGCCAGCAATCAGGGTGCTAACTATGGCTACACCTTC
j_gene: TRBJ1-2
d_gene: .
v_gene: TRBV28
abundance: few

CDR3aa: CASSFASYYEQYF
CDR3nt: TGTGCCAGCAGTTTCGCCTCTTACTACGAGCAGTACTTC
j_gene: TRBJ2-7
d_gene: .
v_gene: TRBV12-3/TRBV12-4
abundance: few

CDR3aa: CASSSLDSPLNTEAFF
CDR3nt: TGTGCCAGCAGTTCCCTAGACAGCCCTTTGAACACTGAAGCTTTCTTT
j_gene: TRBJ1-1
d_gene: .
v_gene: TRBV12-3/TRBV12-4
abundance: .

CDR3aa: CASSVQGRTEAFF
CDR3nt: TGTGCCAGCAGTGTCCAGGGAAGAACTGAAGCTTTCTTT
j_gene: TRBJ1-1
d_gene: .
v_gene: TRBV2
abundance: few

CDR3aa: CASSAGTGVSTDTQYF
CDR3nt: TGTGCCAGCAGCGCCGGGACAGGGGTTAGCACAGATACGCAGTATTTT
j_gene: TRBJ2-3
d_gene: TRBD1
v_gene: TRBV9
abundance: .

CDR3aa: CASSQDLSRGSEAFF
CDR3nt: TGTGCCAGCAGCCAAGATCTATCCCGGGGAAGTGAAGCTTTCTTT
j_gene: TRBJ1-1
d_gene: .
v_gene: TRBV3-1
abundance: .

CDR3aa: CASSKTGDQPQHF
CDR3nt: TGTGCCAGCAGCAAGACAGGGGATCAGCCCCAGCATTTT
j_gene: TRBJ1-5
d_gene: TRBD1
v_gene: TRBV7-2
abundance: .

CDR3aa: CASSQDPSGSNTGELFF
CDR3nt: TGCGCCAGCAGCCAAGACCCCAGCGGGAGCAACACCGGGGAGCTGTTTTTT
j_gene: TRBJ2-2
d_gene: TRBD2
v_gene: TRBV4-3
abundance: many

CDR3aa: CASSQAVWSGGARDEQFF
CDR3nt: TGTGCCAGCAGCCAAGCTGTCTGGAGCGGGGGGGCTCGAGATGAGCAGTTCTTC
j_gene: TRBJ2-1
d_gene: TRBD2
v_gene: TRBV14
abundance: few

CDR3aa: CASSFGADLTYEQYF
CDR3nt: TGTGCCAGCAGTTTTGGAGCAGACCTAACCTACGAGCAGTACTTC
j_gene: TRBJ2-7
d_gene: .
v_gene: TRBV12-3/TRBV12-4
abundance: .

CDR3aa: CASSSFLAGGLNNEQFF
CDR3nt: TGTGCCAGCAGTTCTTTCCTAGCGGGAGGGCTTAACAATGAGCAGTTCTTC
j_gene: TRBJ2-1
d_gene: TRBD2
v_gene: TRBV2
abundance: .

CDR3aa: CASSFGSSGANVLTF
CDR3nt: TGTGCCAGCAGCTTTGGGAGCTCTGGGGCCAACGTCCTGACTTTC
j_gene: TRBJ2-6
d_gene: .
v_gene: TRBV7-9
abundance: many

CDR3aa: CASSYSRRGQQETQYF
CDR3nt: TGTGCCAGCAGTTACTCGAGGAGGGGGCAGCAAGAGACCCAGTACTTC
j_gene: TRBJ2-5
d_gene: .
v_gene: TRBV6-5
abundance: many

CDR3aa: CASSFTDRASSYEQYF
CDR3nt: TGTGCCAGCAGCTTCACCGACAGGGCCAGCTCCTACGAGCAGTACTTC
j_gene: TRBJ2-7
d_gene: TRBD1
v_gene: TRBV28
abundance: few

CDR3aa: CSARDGRGTSVGELFF
CDR3nt: TGCAGTGCTAGAGATGGTAGGGGGACTTCAGTCGGGGAGCTGTTTTTT
j_gene: TRBJ2-2
d_gene: .
v_gene: TRBV20-1
abundance: few

CDR3aa: CASRSFGSYNEQFF
CDR3nt: TGTGCCAGCAGAAGCTTCGGGTCCTACAATGAGCAGTTCTTC
j_gene: TRBJ2-1
d_gene: .
v_gene: TRBV2
abundance: few

CDR3aa: CASSLPGSGTGELFF
CDR3nt: TGTGCCAGCAGCTTACCGGGGTCAGGTACCGGGGAGCTGTTTTTT
j_gene: TRBJ2-2
d_gene: .
v_gene: TRBV7-3
abundance: few

CDR3aa: CASSFRGVDTEAFF
CDR3nt: TGTGCCAGCAGTTTCCGCGGGGTTGACACTGAAGCTTTCTTT
j_gene: TRBJ1-1
d_gene: .
v_gene: TRBV5-5
abundance: .

CDR3aa: CAICGIPTGTGYDQPQHF
CDR3nt: TGTGCCATCTGCGGGATACCGACAGGAACTGGTTACGATCAGCCCCAGCATTTT
j_gene: TRBJ1-5
d_gene: .
v_gene: TRBV10-3
abundance: .

CDR3aa: CASAGTAGQPQHF
CDR3nt: TGTGCCAGCGCAGGGACAGCGGGCCAGCCCCAGCATTTT
j_gene: TRBJ1-5
d_gene: TRBD1
v_gene: TRBV7-8
abundance: .

CDR3aa: CASSLSASAQQTQYF
CDR3nt: TGCGCCAGCAGCTTGTCGGCTAGCGCTCAACAGACCCAGTACTTC
j_gene: TRBJ2-5
d_gene: .
v_gene: TRBV5-1
abundance: few

CDR3aa: CASSLNTGGYHYEQYF
CDR3nt: TGTGCCAGCAGTTTAAATACAGGGGGCTATCACTACGAGCAGTACTTC
j_gene: TRBJ2-7
d_gene: TRBD1
v_gene: TRBV27
abundance: few

CDR3aa: CASSLRGFSSYEQYF
CDR3nt: TGTGCCAGCAGTCTTCGGGGCTTCTCCTCCTACGAGCAGTACTTC
j_gene: TRBJ2-7
d_gene: .
v_gene: TRBV6-2/TRBV6-3
abundance: .

CDR3aa: CASSQEPALSSYNEQFF
CDR3nt: TGCGCCAGCAGCCAAGAACCAGCGCTAAGCTCCTACAATGAGCAGTTCTTC
j_gene: TRBJ2-1
d_gene: .
v_gene: TRBV4-3
abundance: many

CDR3aa: CAWSIGGGETQYF
CDR3nt: TGTGCCTGGAGTATAGGCGGTGGGGAGACCCAGTACTTC
j_gene: TRBJ2-5
d_gene: .
v_gene: TRBV30
abundance: .

CDR3aa: CATRRTGGETQYF
CDR3nt: TGTGCCACCAGACGGACAGGCGGGGAGACCCAGTACTTC
j_gene: TRBJ2-5
d_gene: TRBD1
v_gene: TRBV24-1
abundance: .

CDR3aa: CASTPTGFYNEQFF
CDR3nt: TGTGCCAGCACTCCGACAGGGTTCTACAATGAGCAGTTCTTC
j_gene: TRBJ2-1
d_gene: TRBD1
v_gene: TRBV6-1
abundance: few

CDR3aa: CASSKWDLSSYNEQFF
CDR3nt: TGTGCCAGCAGTAAGTGGGACTTGAGCTCCTACAATGAGCAGTTCTTC
j_gene: TRBJ2-1
d_gene: .
v_gene: TRBV11-2
abundance: many

CDR3aa: CSGGGQEFHSYEQYF
CDR3nt: TGCAGTGGGGGGGGACAGGAATTCCATTCCTACGAGCAGTACTTC
j_gene: TRBJ2-7
d_gene: .
v_gene: TRBV20-1
abundance: .

CDR3aa: CSARDAGGSGDTQYF
CDR3nt: TGCAGTGCTAGAGATGCGGGCGGGAGCGGGGATACGCAGTATTTT
j_gene: TRBJ2-3
d_gene: TRBD2
v_gene: TRBV20-1
abundance: many

CDR3aa: CASNKRRGQPRQAQYF
CDR3nt: TGTGCCAGCAACAAAAGGAGAGGGCAGCCACGGCAGGCTCAGTACTTC
j_gene: TRBJ2-7
d_gene: .
v_gene: TRBV21-1
abundance: .

CDR3aa: CASNPRTSYNEQFF
CDR3nt: TGTGCCAGCAATCCTCGGACATCGTACAATGAGCAGTTCTTC
j_gene: TRBJ2-1
d_gene: .
v_gene: TRBV12-3/TRBV12-4
abundance: few

CDR3aa: CASSPSRGPYEQYF
CDR3nt: TGTGCCAGCTCACCGTCGAGGGGTCCCTACGAGCAGTACTTC
j_gene: TRBJ2-7
d_gene: .
v_gene: TRBV18
abundance: .

CDR3aa: CSAPRDSGAISTDTQYF
CDR3nt: TGCAGTGCTCCTCGGGATAGCGGGGCCATTAGCACAGATACGCAGTATTTT
j_gene: TRBJ2-3
d_gene: TRBD2
v_gene: TRBV20-1
abundance: .

CDR3aa: CASSFMERGTDTQYF
CDR3nt: TGCGCCAGCAGCTTTATGGAGAGGGGCACAGATACGCAGTATTTT
j_gene: TRBJ2-3
d_gene: .
v_gene: TRBV5-1
abundance: many